A selection of T cell receptor beta chains follows, all from one sample in a study of blood T cell repertoires in COVID-19. TCRdb's copy holds only in-frame clones and misses some; the assay was immunoSEQ multiplex PCR. The sample records about 300,000 clones, over 85% being singletons. Sequenced: peripheral blood. The origin of the receptors is a woman aged 30 to 39 with COVID-19, enrolled during active disease. Both conserved end residues are part of each CDR3. Each record gives: CDR3 DNA, CDR3 protein, clone size, J gene, D gene, V gene. D genes are given only for firm matches. Only part of the rows carry a size: once, few, many, or a class if the clone is expanded.

TGTGCCAGCAGTTATGGCCCCCTGGGCTACACCTTC,CASSYGPLGYTF,once,TRBJ1-2,.,TRBV12-3/TRBV12-4
TGTGCCACCAGCATACCTTCCCGGGCGGGCCGCTCCTACAATGAGCAGTTCTTC,CATSIPSRAGRSYNEQFF,.,TRBJ2-1,.,TRBV15
TGTGCCAGCAGTTCCGTAACAGGGAGAGCGACTGAAGCTTTCTTT,CASSSVTGRATEAFF,.,TRBJ1-1,.,TRBV6-5
TGTGCCAGCAGCTATAGACCGCAGGGTATCACTGAAGCTTTCTTT,CASSYRPQGITEAFF,once,TRBJ1-1,.,TRBV7-2
TGTGCCAGCAGCCTCGACCTGGGACAGGACCGAAAAGAGACCCAGTACTTC,CASSLDLGQDRKETQYF,.,TRBJ2-5,TRBD1,TRBV6-2/TRBV6-3
TGTGCCAGCAGCGCCGGAGCGGTCCTAGCCAAAAACATTCAGTACTTC,CASSAGAVLAKNIQYF,.,TRBJ2-4,.,TRBV28
TGCGCCAGCAGTGTTATTAGCGGGGGGGCCGTTATTAATGAGCAGTTCTTC,CASSVISGGAVINEQFF,.,TRBJ2-1,TRBD2,TRBV10-2
TGTGCCAGCAGCTCCGGGTGGGGGGGCCCGAACACTGAAGCTTTCTTT,CASSSGWGGPNTEAFF,once,TRBJ1-1,.,TRBV5-8
TGCGCCAGCAGCCAAATGCTAGCGGGGGGATCAAACACCGGGGAGCTGTTTTTT,CASSQMLAGGSNTGELFF,.,TRBJ2-2,TRBD2,TRBV4-3
TGTGCCAGCAGTGACCCCCCAGAGCGGGGGGGCCCCACCGGGGAGCTGTTTTTT,CASSDPPERGGPTGELFF,.,TRBJ2-2,TRBD2,TRBV6-1
TGTGCCAGCAGCCCACAGGGTTGGGGCAATGAGCAGTTCTTC,CASSPQGWGNEQFF,.,TRBJ2-1,.,TRBV7-2
TGTGCCAGCAGCTTAGCAGCAGGGGCCACTGGAAACACCATATATTTT,CASSLAAGATGNTIYF,.,TRBJ1-3,.,TRBV7-8
TGCGCCAGCAGCCACCAGGGGGTTGGCTATGGCTACACCTTC,CASSHQGVGYGYTF,few,TRBJ1-2,TRBD1,TRBV4-1
TGTGCCAGCAGTCCCTCCACAGATACGCAGTATTTT,CASSPSTDTQYF,.,TRBJ2-3,.,TRBV6-5
TGCGCCAGCAGCGCCACCTCCCAGGGGCGCGCCTATAATTCACCCCTCCACTTT,CASSATSQGRAYNSPLHF,.,TRBJ1-6,.,TRBV4-3
TGTGCCAGCTCACCAGGTAGTCAGCCCCAGCATTTT,CASSPGSQPQHF,.,TRBJ1-5,.,TRBV18
TGTGCCAGCAGTTACCCAGGATTTTTCGGAAACACCATATATTTT,CASSYPGFFGNTIYF,.,TRBJ1-3,.,TRBV6-2/TRBV6-3
TGTGCCAGCAGCCCCCGGACAGAAGAGACCCAGTACTTC,CASSPRTEETQYF,.,TRBJ2-5,.,TRBV7-8
TGTGCCAGCAGCCGGACGACAGGTCCACGCACAGATACGCAGTATTTT,CASSRTTGPRTDTQYF,.,TRBJ2-3,.,TRBV28
TGCGCCAGCAGCCATACGGGGACTAATGAAAAACTGTTTTTT,CASSHTGTNEKLFF,.,TRBJ1-4,.,TRBV4-3
TGCGCCAGCAGCTTGGCCTCGGGTATCTATGGCTACACCTTC,CASSLASGIYGYTF,few,TRBJ1-2,.,TRBV5-1
TGTGCCATCGTACCTAGGGGCGAGCAGTACTTC,CAIVPRGEQYF,.,TRBJ2-7,.,TRBV10-3
TGTGCCAGCAGTTTGAACGGACTAGCGGGGATAGAGCAGTTCTTC,CASSLNGLAGIEQFF,.,TRBJ2-1,TRBD2,TRBV6-2/TRBV6-3
TGTGCCAGCACAACAGGCCTTAACTATGGCTACACCTTC,CASTTGLNYGYTF,.,TRBJ1-2,.,TRBV11-2
TGTGCCAGCAGACCGGGGATAAACTATGGCTACACCTTC,CASRPGINYGYTF,.,TRBJ1-2,.,TRBV28
TGTGCCAGCAGCCAAGTGACAGGGGTAACAGATACGCAGTATTTT,CASSQVTGVTDTQYF,.,TRBJ2-3,TRBD1,TRBV4-2
TGTGCCAGCAGCCAAGCGGGGGGGCCCGCAGATACGCAGTATTTT,CASSQAGGPADTQYF,few,TRBJ2-3,TRBD2,TRBV3-1/TRBV3-2
TGTGCCAGCAGTGAAGCTGGGGCAGAAGAAGCTTTCTTT,CASSEAGAEEAFF,.,TRBJ1-1,.,TRBV6-1
TGTGCCAGCAGCCCCTGGGGGGATGAGACCCAGTACTTC,CASSPWGDETQYF,.,TRBJ2-5,.,TRBV7-2
TGTGCTAGTGGTTCCTCAGGGGGCAAAGGAAACACCATATATTTT,CASGSSGGKGNTIYF,.,TRBJ1-3,TRBD1,TRBV12-5
TGTGCCAGCAGCCGAACAGGGACCGGGGAGCTGTTTTTT,CASSRTGTGELFF,once,TRBJ2-2,.,TRBV5-6
TGTGCCAGCAAACCGGGGGGAAGCACAGATACGCAGTATTTT,CASKPGGSTDTQYF,.,TRBJ2-3,TRBD2,TRBV4-2
TGTGCCAGCAGTTCAGGAGGCAGTTACAATGAGCAGTTCTTC,CASSSGGSYNEQFF,once,TRBJ2-1,.,TRBV6-5
TGTGCCAGCAGCTCCGGGACAGGGGGTTTCGGGGAAAAACTGTTTTTT,CASSSGTGGFGEKLFF,.,TRBJ1-4,TRBD1,TRBV9
TGTGCCAGCAGCTTCTTCAGTGTCACCGGGGAGCTGTTTTTT,CASSFFSVTGELFF,.,TRBJ2-2,.,TRBV5-8
TGTGCCAGCAGCTTTGGGACTGGCTACGAGCAGTACTTC,CASSFGTGYEQYF,.,TRBJ2-7,.,TRBV7-3
TGTGCCAGCTCGTCCGGGACAGGGGGGACCGGGGAGCTGTTTTTT,CASSSGTGGTGELFF,.,TRBJ2-2,TRBD1,TRBV18
TGTGCCAGCAGCTTCATGACTAGCGGGGCCTACAATGAGCAGTTCTTC,CASSFMTSGAYNEQFF,.,TRBJ2-1,TRBD2,TRBV7-2
TGCGCCAGCAGCCTACAGGGGTGGGATGAAAAACTGTTTTTT,CASSLQGWDEKLFF,.,TRBJ1-4,TRBD1,TRBV10-2
TGTGCCAGTACCACAGGGGTCATCTCGGGTGAGCAGTTCTTC,CASTTGVISGEQFF,.,TRBJ2-1,TRBD1,TRBV19
TGTGCCAGCAGTCCGGGACAGACCAATTCACCCCTCCACTTT,CASSPGQTNSPLHF,.,TRBJ1-6,TRBD1,TRBV28
TGTGCCAGCAGCTTGGGCGGGACAGGGGGCCACAATGAGCAGTTCTTC,CASSLGGTGGHNEQFF,.,TRBJ2-1,TRBD1,TRBV7-2
TGTGCCATCAGTGAGGCAGGGGGCTCTGGAAACATTCAGTACTTC,CAISEAGGSGNIQYF,.,TRBJ2-4,TRBD1,TRBV10-3
TGCGCCAGCAGCTTGGCCCAGGGCGGCGAGCAGTACTTC,CASSLAQGGEQYF,.,TRBJ2-7,.,TRBV5-1
TGTGCCAGCTCACGGGGTATGACTAATGAAAAACTGTTTTTT,CASSRGMTNEKLFF,.,TRBJ1-4,.,TRBV6-5
TGCGCCAGCGCCCCGGTGGGGGCAAATGAGCAGTTCTTC,CASAPVGANEQFF,.,TRBJ2-1,.,TRBV5-1